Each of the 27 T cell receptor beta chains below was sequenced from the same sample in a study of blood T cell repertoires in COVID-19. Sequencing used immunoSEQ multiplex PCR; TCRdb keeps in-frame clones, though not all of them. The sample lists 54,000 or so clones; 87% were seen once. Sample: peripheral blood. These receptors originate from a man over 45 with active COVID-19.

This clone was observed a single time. The CDR3 spells CASRRGAYNEQFF. The CDR3 bases are TGTGCCAGCAGGCGGGGGGCTTACAATGAGCAGTTCTTC. The chain has TRBV27 and TRBJ2-1, with TRBD2 matching over 8 bases. V was pared by 6 bases and J by 4 bases, with 2 bases of the junction left unmatched. The CDR3 is 13 residues long. Germline CDR1 MNHEY, CDR2 SMNVEV (reference sequence).

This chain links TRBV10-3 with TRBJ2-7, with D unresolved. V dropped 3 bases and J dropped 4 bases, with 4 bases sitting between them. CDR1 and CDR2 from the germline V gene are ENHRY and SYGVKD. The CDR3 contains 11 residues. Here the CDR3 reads CAISEAYEQYF. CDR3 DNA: TGTGCCATCAGTGAAGCATACGAGCAGTACTTC.

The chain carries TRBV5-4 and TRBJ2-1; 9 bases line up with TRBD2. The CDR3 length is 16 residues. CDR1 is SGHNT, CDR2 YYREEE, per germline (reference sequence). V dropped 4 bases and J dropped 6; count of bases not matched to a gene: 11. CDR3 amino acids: CASSPDSAGGFNEQFF. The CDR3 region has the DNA TGTGCCAGCAGCCCCGATTCTGCGGGAGGGTTCAATGAGCAGTTCTTC.

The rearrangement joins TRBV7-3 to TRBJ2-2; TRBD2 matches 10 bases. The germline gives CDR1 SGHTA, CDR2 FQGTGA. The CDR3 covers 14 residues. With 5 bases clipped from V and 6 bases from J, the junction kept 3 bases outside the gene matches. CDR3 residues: CASSLGTSAGELFF. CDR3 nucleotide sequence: TGTGCCAGCAGCCTGGGGACTAGCGCCGGGGAGCTGTTTTTT. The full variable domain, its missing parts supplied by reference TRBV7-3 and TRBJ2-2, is GAGVSQTPSNKVTEKGKYVELRCDPISGHTALYWYRQSLGQGPEFLIYFQGTGAADDSGLPNDRFFAVRPEGSVSTLKIQRTERGDSAVYLCASSLGTSAGELFFGEGSRLTVL.

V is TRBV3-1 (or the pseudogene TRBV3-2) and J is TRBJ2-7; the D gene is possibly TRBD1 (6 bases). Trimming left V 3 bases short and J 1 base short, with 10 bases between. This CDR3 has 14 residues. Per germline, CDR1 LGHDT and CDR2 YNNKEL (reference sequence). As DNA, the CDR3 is TGTGCCAGCAGCCACGGGGACACTTCCTACGAGCAGTACTTC. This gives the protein CASSHGDTSYEQYF.

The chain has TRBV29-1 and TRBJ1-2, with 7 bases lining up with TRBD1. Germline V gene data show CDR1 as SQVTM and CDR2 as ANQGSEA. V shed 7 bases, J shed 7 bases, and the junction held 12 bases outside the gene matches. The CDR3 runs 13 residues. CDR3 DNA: TGCAGCGCGCTGTACAGGGGAGTTAGTGGCTACACCTTC. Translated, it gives CSALYRGVSGYTF.

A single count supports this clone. Here the CDR3 DNA reads TGTGCCAGCTCACCCCAGGGTCTGGAAGCTTTCTTT. Translating it yields CASSPQGLEAFF. The chain links TRBV18 to TRBJ1-1; D is possibly TRBD1 (5 bases). This CDR3 has 12 residues. CDR1 is KGHSH and CDR2 is LQKENI in the germline V gene. Trimming pared 3 bases from V and 8 bases from J, leaving 10 bases between.

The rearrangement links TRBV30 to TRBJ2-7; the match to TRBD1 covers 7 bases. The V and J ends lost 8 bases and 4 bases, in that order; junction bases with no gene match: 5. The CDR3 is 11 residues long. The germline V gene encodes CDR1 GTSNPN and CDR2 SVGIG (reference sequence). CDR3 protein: CAGATGYEQYF. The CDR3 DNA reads TGTGCCGGGGCGACAGGGTACGAGCAGTACTTC.

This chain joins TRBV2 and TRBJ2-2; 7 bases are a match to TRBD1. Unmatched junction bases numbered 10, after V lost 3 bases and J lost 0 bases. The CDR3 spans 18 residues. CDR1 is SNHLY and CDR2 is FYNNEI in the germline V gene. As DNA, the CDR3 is TGTGCCAGCAGTGATAGCCTAATTACAGGGGCGAACACCGGGGAGCTGTTTTTT. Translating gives CASSDSLITGANTGELFF.

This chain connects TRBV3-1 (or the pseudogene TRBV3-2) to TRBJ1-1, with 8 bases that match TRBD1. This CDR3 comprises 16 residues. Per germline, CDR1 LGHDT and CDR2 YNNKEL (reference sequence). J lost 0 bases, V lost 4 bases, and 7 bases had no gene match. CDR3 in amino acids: CASSPSRGRLNTEAFF. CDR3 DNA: TGTGCCAGCAGCCCATCCAGGGGGCGGCTGAACACTGAAGCTTTCTTT.

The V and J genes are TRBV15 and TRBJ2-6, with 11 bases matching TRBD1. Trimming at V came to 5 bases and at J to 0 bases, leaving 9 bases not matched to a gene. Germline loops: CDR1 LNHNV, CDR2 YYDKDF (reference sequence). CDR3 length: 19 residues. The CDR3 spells CATSGRSGQGGSGANVLTF. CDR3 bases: TGTGCCACCAGCGGCCGGTCGGGACAGGGGGGCTCTGGGGCCAACGTCCTGACTTTC. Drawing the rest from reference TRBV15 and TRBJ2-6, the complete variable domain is DAMVIQNPRYQVTQFGKPVTLSCSQTLNHNVMYWYQQKSSQAPKLLFHYYDKDFNNEADTPDNFQSRRPNTSFCFLDIRSPGLGDTAMYLCATSGRSGQGGSGANVLTFGAGSRLTVL.

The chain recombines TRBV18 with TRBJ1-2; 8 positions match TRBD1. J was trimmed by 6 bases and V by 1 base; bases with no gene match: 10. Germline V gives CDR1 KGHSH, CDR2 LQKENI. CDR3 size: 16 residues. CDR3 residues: CASSPLPRNRGDGYTF. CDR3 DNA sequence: TGTGCCAGCTCACCACTTCCAAGGAACAGGGGGGATGGCTACACCTTC.

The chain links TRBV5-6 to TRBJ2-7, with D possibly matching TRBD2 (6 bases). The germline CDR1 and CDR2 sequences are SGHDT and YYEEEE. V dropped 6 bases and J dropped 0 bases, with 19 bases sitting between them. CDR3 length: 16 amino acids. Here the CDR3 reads CASILGGMGGSYEQYF. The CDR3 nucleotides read TGTGCCAGCATCCTTGGGGGGATGGGGGGCTCCTACGAGCAGTACTTC. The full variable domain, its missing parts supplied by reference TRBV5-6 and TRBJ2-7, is DAGVTQSPTHLIKTRGQQVTLRCSPKSGHDTVSWYQQALGQGPQFIFQYYEEEERQRGNFPDRFSGHQFPNYSSELNVNALLLGDSALYLCASILGGMGGSYEQYFGPGTRLTVT.

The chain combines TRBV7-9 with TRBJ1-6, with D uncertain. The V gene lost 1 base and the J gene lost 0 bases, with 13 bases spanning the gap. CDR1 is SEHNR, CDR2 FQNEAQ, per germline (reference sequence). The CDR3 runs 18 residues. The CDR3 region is CASSLGNGISSYNSPLHF. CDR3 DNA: TGTGCCAGCAGCTTAGGCAACGGTATAAGCTCCTATAATTCACCCCTCCACTTT.

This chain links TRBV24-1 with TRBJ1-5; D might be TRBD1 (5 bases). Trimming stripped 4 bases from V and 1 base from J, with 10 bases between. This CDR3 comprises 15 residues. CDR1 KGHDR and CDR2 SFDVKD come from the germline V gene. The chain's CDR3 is CATSENRLSNQPQHF. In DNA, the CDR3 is TGTGCCACCAGTGAAAACAGGCTAAGCAATCAGCCCCAGCATTTT.

CDR3 DNA: TGTGCCAGCCGACAGGGGCCCACTAATGAAAAACTGTTTTTT. Protein: CASRQGPTNEKLFF. This chain connects TRBV19 to TRBJ1-4; 8 nucleotides align to TRBD1. CDR3 length equals 14 residues. Trimming took 9 bases from V and 2 from J; bases not matched to a gene: 5. The germline gives CDR1 LNHDA, CDR2 SQIVND (reference sequence).

Here the CDR3 reads CASSLSVGGMEKYF. DNA of the CDR3: TGTGCCAGCAGCTTATCCGTTGGGGGGATGGAGAAGTACTTC. V and J are TRBV7-3 and TRBJ2-5, with a weak D call TRBD2 (6 bases). From germline, CDR1 is SGHTA and CDR2 FQGTGA. The CDR3 runs 14 residues. Trimming cost V 2 bases and J 12 bases, with 19 bases left between them.

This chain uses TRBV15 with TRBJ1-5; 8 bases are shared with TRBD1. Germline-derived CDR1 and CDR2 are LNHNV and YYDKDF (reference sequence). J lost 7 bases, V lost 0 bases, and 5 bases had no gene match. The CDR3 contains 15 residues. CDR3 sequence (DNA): TGTGCCACCAGCAGAGACAGGGGGCGCGACCAGCCCCAGCATTTT. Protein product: CATSRDRGRDQPQHF.

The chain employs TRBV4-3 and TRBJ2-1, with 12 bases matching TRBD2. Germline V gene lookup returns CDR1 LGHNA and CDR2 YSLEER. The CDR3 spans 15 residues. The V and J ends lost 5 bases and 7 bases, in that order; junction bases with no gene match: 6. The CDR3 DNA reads TGCGCCAGCAGCGCTAGACTAGCGGGAGTGAATGAGCAGTTCTTC. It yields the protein CASSARLAGVNEQFF.

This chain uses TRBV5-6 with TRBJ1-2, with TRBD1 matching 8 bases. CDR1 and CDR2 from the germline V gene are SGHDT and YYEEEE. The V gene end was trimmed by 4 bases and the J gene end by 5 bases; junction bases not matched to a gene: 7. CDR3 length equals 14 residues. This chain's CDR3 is CASSRDRRGYGYTF. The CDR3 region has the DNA TGTGCCAGCAGCCGGGACAGGCGGGGGTATGGCTACACCTTC.

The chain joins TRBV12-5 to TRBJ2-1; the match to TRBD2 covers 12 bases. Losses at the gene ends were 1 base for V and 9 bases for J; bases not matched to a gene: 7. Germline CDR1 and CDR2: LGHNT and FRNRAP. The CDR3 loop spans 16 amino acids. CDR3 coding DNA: TGTGCTAGTGGTTTGGCTTCTAGCGGGAGGGCCAGTGAGCAGTTCTTC. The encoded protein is CASGLASSGRASEQFF.

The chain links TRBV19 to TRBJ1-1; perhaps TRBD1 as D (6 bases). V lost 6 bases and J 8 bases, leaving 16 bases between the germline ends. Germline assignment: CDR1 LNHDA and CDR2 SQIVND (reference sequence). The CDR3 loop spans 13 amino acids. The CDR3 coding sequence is TGTGCCAGTAGATCTACAGGGTACATCGAAGCTTTCTTT. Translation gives CASRSTGYIEAFF. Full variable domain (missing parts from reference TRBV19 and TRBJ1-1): DGGITQSPKYLFRKEGQNVTLSCEQNLNHDAMYWYRQDPGQGLRLIYYSQIVNDFQKGDIAEGYSVSREKKESFPLTVTSAQKNPTAFYLCASRSTGYIEAFFGQGTRLTVV.

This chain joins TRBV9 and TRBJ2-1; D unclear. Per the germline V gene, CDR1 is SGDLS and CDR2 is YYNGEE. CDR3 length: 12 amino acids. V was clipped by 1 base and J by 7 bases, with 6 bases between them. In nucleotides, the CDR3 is TGTGCCAGCAGCGTACTCCTTAATGAGCAGTTCTTC. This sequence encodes CASSVLLNEQFF.

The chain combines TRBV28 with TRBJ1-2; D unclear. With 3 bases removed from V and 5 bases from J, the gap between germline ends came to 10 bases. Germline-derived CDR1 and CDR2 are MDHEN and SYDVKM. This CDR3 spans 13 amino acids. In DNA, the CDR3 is TGTGCCAGCAGTTTGGCCCCAGCGTATGGCTACACCTTC. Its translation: CASSLAPAYGYTF.

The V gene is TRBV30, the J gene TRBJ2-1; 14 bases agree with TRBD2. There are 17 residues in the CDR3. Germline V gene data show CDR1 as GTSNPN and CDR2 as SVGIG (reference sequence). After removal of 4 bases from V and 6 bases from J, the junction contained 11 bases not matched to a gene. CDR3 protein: CAWKRGVGTSGSNEQFF. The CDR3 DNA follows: TGTGCCTGGAAGAGGGGGGTCGGGACTAGCGGGAGCAATGAGCAGTTCTTC.

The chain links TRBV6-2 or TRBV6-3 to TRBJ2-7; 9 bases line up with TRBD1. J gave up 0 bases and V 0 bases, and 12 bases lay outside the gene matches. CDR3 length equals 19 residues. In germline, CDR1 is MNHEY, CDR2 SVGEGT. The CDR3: CASSYSIAWTGASSYEQYF. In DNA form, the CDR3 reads TGTGCCAGCAGTTACTCGATAGCCTGGACAGGGGCCAGCTCCTACGAGCAGTACTTC.

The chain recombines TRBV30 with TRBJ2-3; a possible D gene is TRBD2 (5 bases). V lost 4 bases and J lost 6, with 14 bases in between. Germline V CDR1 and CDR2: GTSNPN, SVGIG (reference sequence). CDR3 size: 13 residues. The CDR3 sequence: CAWNMAGSDTQYF. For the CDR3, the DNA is TGTGCCTGGAACATGGCGGGTTCTGATACGCAGTATTTT.